Listed below are T cell receptor beta chains from one sample, sequenced in a study of Graves' ophthalmopathy and Graves' hyperthyroidism. TCRdb used MiXCR to reprocess the multiplex PCR reads, holding one entry per CDR3 protein. The sample carries 600,000 to 700,000 distinct CDR3 sequences, about two fifths recorded once. Sequenced sample: peripheral blood. Receptors originate from an adult man with Graves' ophthalmopathy. CDR3s include the opening cysteine and the closing phenylalanine or tryptophan. The D gene is left open where the match is weak. Some rows mark clone size as missing; the rest say once, few, many or name a class of expanded clone.

many,TRBJ1-4,TRBD1,TRBV9,TGTGCCAGCAGCCCCTCAGGGGGGTCGGGTGAAAAACTGTTTTTT,CASSPSGGSGEKLFF
many,TRBJ1-3,NA,TRBV15,TGTGCCACCAGCAGAGTCCCCCAGGACAGCTCTGGAAACACCATATATTTT,CATSRVPQDSSGNTIYF
many,TRBJ2-2,NA,TRBV14,TGTGCCAGCAGCCAAGGGGGGCACGGGGAGCTGTTTTTT,CASSQGGHGELFF
NA,TRBJ2-7,NA,TRBV15,TGTGCCACCGGCAGCACGGGCTCCTACGAGCAGTACTTC,CATGSTGSYEQYF
many,TRBJ1-5,NA,TRBV7-8,TGTGCCAGCAGCTTAAAGGAAGGGATCAATCAGCCCCAGCATTTT,CASSLKEGINQPQHF
few,TRBJ2-2,NA,TRBV9,TGTGCCAGCAGGGAACCCAACACCGGGGAGCTGTTTTTT,CASREPNTGELFF
NA,TRBJ1-1,NA,TRBV5-1,TGTGCCAGCAGTCCTGGCAGCGGGAACACTGAAGCTTTCTTT,CASSPGSGNTEAFF
NA,TRBJ2-7,NA,TRBV7-2,TGTGCCAGCAGCCTTACGGACAGAGAGCAGTACTTC,CASSLTDREQYF
NA,TRBJ1-2,TRBD1,TRBV10-3,TGTGCCAGCAGTGGACAGGGAGGTAACGATGGCTACACCTTC,CASSGQGGNDGYTF
NA,TRBJ1-1,NA,TRBV29-1,TGCAGCGTTGGGGCCGGGGCCAAGAACACTGAAGCTTTCTTT,CSVGAGAKNTEAFF
NA,TRBJ2-5,TRBD1,TRBV2,TGTGCCAGCAGGGGACAGTTTTACTTC,CASRGQFYF
many,TRBJ2-7,NA,TRBV10-3,TGTGCCATCAGTGACGTTTCACGGGGCCGTACCTACGAGCAGTACTTC,CAISDVSRGRTYEQYF
many,TRBJ1-4,NA,TRBV12-3/TRBV12-4,TGTGCCAGCAGTTTCCTCGGAGAGCGGGAAAAACTGTTTTTT,CASSFLGEREKLFF
many,TRBJ2-7,TRBD2,TRBV11-2,TGTGCCAGCAGCTCTACCAAGACTAGCGGGGCGTCCTACGAGCAGTACTTC,CASSSTKTSGASYEQYF
many,TRBJ1-1,NA,TRBV2,TGTGCCAGCAGTGTGAGGGACTGGGGCAGGGAGAGCGGCACTGAAGCTTTCTTT,CASSVRDWGRESGTEAFF
many,TRBJ1-1,NA,TRBV7-9,TGTGCCAGCAGCCCTGACACCTCGAACACTGAAGCTTTCTTT,CASSPDTSNTEAFF
NA,TRBJ1-2,TRBD1,TRBV9,TGTGCCAGCAGCGTAGGACAGGGGGCTGACTATGGCTACACCTTC,CASSVGQGADYGYTF
few,TRBJ2-2,NA,TRBV12-3/TRBV12-4,TGTGCCAGCAGGGGGGCTTGGACCGGGGAGCTGTTTTTT,CASRGAWTGELFF
many,TRBJ1-1,TRBD1,TRBV9,TGTGCCAGCACAACGACAGGGGAGGTTCCGAACACTGAAGCTTTCTTT,CASTTTGEVPNTEAFF
NA,TRBJ1-2,TRBD1,TRBV10-2,TGCGCCAGCACGGGACAGGTGGGAGGCTACACCTTC,CASTGQVGGYTF
few,TRBJ1-5,NA,TRBV20-1,TGCAGTGCTAGACTAGGGGTGAGGGGAGTAGGGCCCCAGCATTTT,CSARLGVRGVGPQHF
many,TRBJ2-5,NA,TRBV7-7,TGTGCTAGCAGTCCGGACTCGTATGAAACCCAGTACTTC,CASSPDSYETQYF
NA,TRBJ2-5,NA,TRBV7-2,TGTGCCAGCAGCTTTAGCCGCAGCGGGCTGGGGACCCAGTACTTC,CASSFSRSGLGTQYF
NA,TRBJ1-2,TRBD1,TRBV5-1,TGCGCCAGCAGCACGGGACAGCCCAAACAAGGTGGCTACACCTTC,CASSTGQPKQGGYTF
many,TRBJ2-5,TRBD1,TRBV5-6,TGTGCCAGCAGCTACGACAGGGTTGTGGAGACCCAGTACTTC,CASSYDRVVETQYF
NA,TRBJ1-1,NA,TRBV4-3,TGCGCCAGCAGCCAAGGAAGATGGTATACGAACACTGAAGCTTTCTTT,CASSQGRWYTNTEAFF
many,TRBJ1-6,NA,TRBV9,TGTGCCAGCAGCGCAGGCTGGGCAGGGCACTCACCCCTCCACTTT,CASSAGWAGHSPLHF
NA,TRBJ1-2,NA,TRBV6-5,TGTGCCAGCAGTCATTGGGACGGAACTAACTATGGCTACACCTTC,CASSHWDGTNYGYTF
NA,TRBJ1-1,TRBD1,TRBV11-1,TGTGCCAGCAGCTTAGAAACAGGGGACACTGAAGCTTTCTTT,CASSLETGDTEAFF
NA,TRBJ2-5,NA,TRBV29-1,TGCACCGTGGAGGCTCGGAAGACCCAGTACTTC,CTVEARKTQYF
few,TRBJ2-5,TRBD1,TRBV19,TGTGCCAGTAGTATAGGGGGACAGGGCTTGGGAGAGACCCAGTACTTC,CASSIGGQGLGETQYF
many,TRBJ2-7,NA,TRBV6-5,TGTGCCAGGGACAGCTCCTACGAGCAGTACTTC,CARDSSYEQYF
few,TRBJ2-2,TRBD2,TRBV5-1,TGCGCCAGCAGCTTGAACGGGAGGGACACCGGGGAGCTGTTTTTT,CASSLNGRDTGELFF
NA,TRBJ1-5,TRBD1,TRBV7-4,TGTGCCAGCAGCTTCAAAGTTCGTAGTTGTTCCGAAAAGAGTATGGACAGGGAAAATCAGCCCCAGCATTTT,CASSFKVRSCSEKSMDRENQPQHF
NA,TRBJ2-7,NA,TRBV12-3/TRBV12-4,TGTGCCAGCAGGTCGACAGGTAGCTCCTACGAGCAGTACTTC,CASRSTGSSYEQYF
NA,TRBJ2-7,NA,TRBV6-2/TRBV6-3,TGTGCCAGCACCGTGGGGGCGCCGAACGAGCAGTACTTC,CASTVGAPNEQYF
NA,TRBJ2-7,NA,TRBV7-6,TGTGCCAGCAGCCTAAGGGATGCCGGGGAGCTGTACTTC,CASSLRDAGELYF
many,TRBJ1-2,NA,TRBV20-1,TGCAGTGCTAGAGGCGGGGGGGGCTACACCTTC,CSARGGGGYTF
few,TRBJ1-1,NA,TRBV9,TGTGCCAGCAGCCAACAATATATGAACACTGAAGCTTTCTTT,CASSQQYMNTEAFF
NA,TRBJ1-2,NA,TRBV13,TGTGCCAGCAGCTTAGGCCTGGGAGGGGAAGGTGGCTACACCTTC,CASSLGLGGEGGYTF
NA,TRBJ2-5,NA,TRBV9,TGTGCCAGCAGCGTAGCGGGGGCCACGGGGGAGACCCAGTACTTC,CASSVAGATGETQYF
NA,TRBJ2-6,NA,TRBV10-3,TGTGCCAGCTCACCCACAGGTCCCTGGGCCAACGTCCTGACTTTC,CASSPTGPWANVLTF
few,TRBJ1-4,NA,TRBV4-1,TGCGCCAGCAGCCAACTTGGGGGAACTAATGAAAAACTGTTTTTT,CASSQLGGTNEKLFF
many,TRBJ1-3,NA,TRBV7-8,TGTGCCAGCAGCCCGAGGGACCGGGGTGACTCTGGAAACACCATATATTTT,CASSPRDRGDSGNTIYF
NA,TRBJ1-5,NA,TRBV12-3/TRBV12-4,TGTGCCAGCAGCCCGGACGGACCAAATCAGCCCCAGCATTTT,CASSPDGPNQPQHF
many,TRBJ1-1,NA,TRBV7-3,TGTGCCAGCAGCCAAGGGGGATCTAACACTGAAGCTTTCTTT,CASSQGGSNTEAFF
NA,TRBJ1-4,TRBD1,TRBV7-9,TGTGCCAGCAGCCGACAGGGTGACACTAATGAAAAACTGTTTTTT,CASSRQGDTNEKLFF
NA,TRBJ1-5,NA,TRBV7-6,TGTGCCAGCAGCTTACTAAGCGGGGCCCTGCAGCCCCAGCATTTT,CASSLLSGALQPQHF
NA,TRBJ1-5,TRBD1,TRBV12-3/TRBV12-4,TGTGCCAGCAAGGGACAGGGGGCCGGGACCCAGCATTTT,CASKGQGAGTQHF
few,TRBJ2-2,TRBD2,TRBV7-6,TGTGCCAGCAGCTCATCTAGCGGGGGGTTTAACGGGGAGCTGTTTTTT,CASSSSSGGFNGELFF
many,TRBJ2-2,NA,TRBV19,TGTGCCAGTAGTATAGGTTGGGGGGAGCTGTTTTTT,CASSIGWGELFF
NA,TRBJ2-7,NA,TRBV11-2,TGTGCCAGCAGCTCGGGACTGATCTCCTACGAGCAGTACTTC,CASSSGLISYEQYF
many,TRBJ2-5,NA,TRBV6-5,TGTGCCAGCAGTTGGGCCGTCTGGGAGACCCAGTACTTC,CASSWAVWETQYF
NA,TRBJ2-5,NA,TRBV11-1,TGTGCCAGCAGACCCACCCTCGGCAGTCAGGAGACCCAGTACTTC,CASRPTLGSQETQYF
NA,TRBJ1-3,NA,TRBV7-9,TGTGCCAGCAGCTTAAATTCGGGGCTCGATAGAAACACCATATATTTT,CASSLNSGLDRNTIYF
NA,TRBJ1-1,NA,TRBV9,TGTGCCAGCTCACCAGGATGGGCTGAAGCTTTCTTT,CASSPGWAEAFF
many,TRBJ1-2,NA,TRBV4-3,TGCGCCAGCAGCAAGGACGGCCCGAACTATGGCTACACCTTC,CASSKDGPNYGYTF
NA,TRBJ2-3,NA,TRBV7-2,TGTGCCAGCAGCCAGATCCACGAGGACTTGATGCGGTATTTT,CASSQIHEDLMRYF
NA,TRBJ1-2,TRBD1,TRBV7-2,TGTGCCAGCAGCTCTACAGGGGATGCTGGCTACACCTTC,CASSSTGDAGYTF
many,TRBJ1-2,TRBD1,TRBV19,TGTGCCAGTAGTAGATACAGGGGACGAATCTATGGCTACACCTTC,CASSRYRGRIYGYTF